Below are 10 T cell receptor beta chains sequenced from a single sample in a study of regulatory T cells in long-lasting Graves disease. Library construction for TCR beta used iRepertoire HTBI primers and Arm-PCR of CDR3 regions. TCRdb reanalysed the multiplex PCR reads using MiXCR and keeps one entry per CDR3 protein. This table has about 530,000 distinct CDR3 sequences, about 16% appearing once. The time point was: newly diagnosed GD, antithyroid drugs for less than 3 months. Extracted RNA from PBMCs served as the source of the TCR library. This sample also appeared in a second study, on T cells in Graves' hyperthyroidism and ophthalmopathy.

Sequencing was performed on peripheral blood mononuclear cells (PBMCs), taken at new diagnosis, from a patient treated with antithyroid drugs. These receptors were collected from a woman in her forties or fifties with Graves disease.

The chain carries TRBV19 and TRBJ1-5, with 7 nucleotides matching TRBD1. The length of the CDR3 is 16 residues. The V gene's germline CDR1 is LNHDA and CDR2 SQIVND (reference sequence). V was pared by 3 bases and J by 2 bases, with 7 bases of the junction left unmatched. CDR3 protein: CASSIPAGGGNQPQHF. CDR3 DNA sequence: TGTGCCAGTAGTATTCCGGCAGGGGGTGGCAATCAGCCCCAGCATTTT. Full variable domain (outside the CDR3, taken from reference TRBV19 and TRBJ1-5): DGGITQSPKYLFRKEGQNVTLSCEQNLNHDAMYWYRQDPGQGLRLIYYSQIVNDFQKGDIAEGYSVSREKKESFPLTVTSAQKNPTAFYLCASSIPAGGGNQPQHFGDGTRLSIL.

A few counts support this clonotype. The rearrangement joins TRBV18 to TRBJ2-4; 11 bases fit TRBD1. The CDR3 consists of 19 residues. The V gene's germline CDR1 is KGHSH and CDR2 LQKENI. The junction had 18 bases not matched to a gene; V was cut back by 4 bases and J by 7 bases. This CDR3 reads CASSRWDRGIQARENIQYF. In DNA form, the CDR3 reads TGTGCCAGCTCACGCTGGGACAGGGGGATCCAGGCTCGGGAGAACATTCAGTACTTC.

V usage is TRBV18 and J usage is TRBJ2-7; no definite D call. This CDR3 has 11 amino acids. V was pared by 5 bases and J by 7 bases, with 9 bases between. Germline lookup yields CDR1 KGHSH and CDR2 LQKENI. The CDR3 protein is CASSTTWEQYF. CDR3 sequence (DNA): TGTGCCAGCTCAACGACTTGGGAGCAGTACTTC.

As regards this clonotype: A read error may explain this, as a much larger clone is one base away. V and J are TRBV5-1 and TRBJ2-2; D is possibly TRBD1 or TRBD2 (6 bases each). The CDR3 extends over 15 amino acids. CDR1 is SGHRS, CDR2 YFSETQ, per germline. The DNA of the CDR3 is TGCGCCAACAGCTTGGTGGGGGGCGACACCGGGGAGCTGTTTTTT. Protein product: CANSLVGGDTGELFF.

V is TRBV19 and J is TRBJ1-5; tentative D call: TRBD1 (5 bases). V lost 3 bases and J lost 7, with 13 bases in between. Germline values: CDR1 LNHDA, CDR2 SQIVND (reference sequence). There are 14 residues in the CDR3. The CDR3 protein is CASSIAAGQQPQHF. The CDR3 bases are TGTGCCAGTAGTATTGCGGCAGGGCAGCAGCCCCAGCATTTT.

The V and J genes are TRBV20-1 and TRBJ2-6; 8 nucleotides line up with TRBD2. The CDR3 runs 14 residues. The V gene end was trimmed by 6 bases and the J gene end by 2 bases; junction bases not matched to a gene: 3. CDR1 DFQATT and CDR2 SNEGSKA come from the germline V gene (reference sequence). This CDR3 is CSAWTSPGANVLTF. For the CDR3, the DNA is TGCAGTGCATGGACTAGCCCTGGGGCCAACGTCCTGACTTTC.

The rearrangement uses TRBV20-1 and TRBJ1-2, with a weak D call TRBD1 (5 bases). V dropped 6 bases and J dropped 5 bases, with 13 bases sitting between them. Germline V gene lookup returns CDR1 DFQATT and CDR2 SNEGSKA (reference sequence). The CDR3 spans 12 residues. The DNA for the CDR3 is TGCAGTGCGTTGTTTCAGGGTTATGGCTACACCTTC. This codes for CSALFQGYGYTF.

The chain joins TRBV7-2 to TRBJ1-5, with D possibly matching TRBD1 (6 bases). Germline CDR1 SGHTA, CDR2 FQGNSA. This CDR3 has 17 amino acids. V lost 0 bases to trimming and J lost 0 bases, with 12 bases between them. This CDR3 reads CASSLAGGAFSNQPQHF. CDR3 nucleotides: TGTGCCAGCAGCTTAGCGGGGGGGGCCTTTAGCAATCAGCCCCAGCATTTT.

This clonotype has more than one count but fewer than ten. The chain links TRBV9 to TRBJ2-1; 7 bases line up with TRBD1. The CDR3 loop spans 14 amino acids. V was pared by 4 bases and J by 5 bases, with 6 bases of the junction left unmatched. Germline V lookup: CDR1 SGDLS, CDR2 YYNGEE. The CDR3 loop reads CASSPQTGNNEQFF. Written as DNA, the CDR3 is TGTGCCAGCAGCCCCCAGACAGGGAACAATGAGCAGTTCTTC. The full variable domain, with the rest looked up from reference TRBV9 and TRBJ2-1, is DSGVTQTPKHLITATGQRVTLRCSPRSGDLSVYWYQQSLDQGLQFLIQYYNGEERAKGNILERFSAQQFPDLHSELNLSSLELGDSALYFCASSPQTGNNEQFFGPGTRLTVL.

A remark on this clonotype: A read error may be the cause here, since a much bigger clone is one base away. This CDR3 is missing its conserved last phenylalanine or tryptophan, likely due to a read error. The genes are TRBV28 and TRBJ2-5; the D call may be TRBD1 or TRBD2 (5 bases each). This CDR3 is built from 13 residues. Germline assignment: CDR1 MDHEN and CDR2 SYDVKM. V gave up 6 bases and J gave up 3 bases, with 11 bases separating them. The CDR3 sequence: CASRRLGEETQYS. In DNA form, the CDR3 reads TGTGCCAGCAGGCGTTTGGGGGAAGAGACCCAGTACTCC.